This passage covers 32 T cell receptor beta chains from one sample sequenced in a study of PD-L1 blockade in urothelial cancer. This table comes from immunoSEQ multiplex PCR, and its TCRdb copy is limited to in-frame clones, with some not included. This sample has around 82,000 clones, with 84% found just once. Time point in this sample: pretreatment peripheral blood. The source material was PBMCs, sampled around atezolizumab (anti-PD-L1) treatment. These receptors originate from a man aged 55 to 69 with urothelial cancer.

This clone was seen only once. At the DNA level, this CDR3 is encoded by other sequences in the same sample as well. The rearrangement joins TRBV19 to TRBJ1-1; D ambiguous. V lost 1 base to trimming and J lost 5 bases, with 8 bases between them. The CDR3 sequence is 13 residues long. CDR1 LNHDA and CDR2 SQIVND come from the germline V gene (reference sequence). The CDR3 is CASSIGEGTEAFF. In DNA, the CDR3 is TGTGCCAGTAGTATAGGCGAGGGAACTGAAGCTTTCTTT.

The chain recombines TRBV5-4 with TRBJ1-3; perhaps TRBD1 as D (5 bases). CDR3 size: 15 residues. Between the trimmed V and J ends, which lost 3 bases and 4 bases, there was a span of 14 bases. The germline V gene encodes CDR1 SGHNT and CDR2 YYREEE (reference sequence). Here the CDR3 DNA reads TGTGCCAGCAGCTCGGCAGGGATTTCGGGAAACACCATATATTTT. This sequence encodes CASSSAGISGNTIYF.

The J gene is TRBJ2-7, the V gene TRBV18; D may be TRBD1 (6 bases). The CDR3 is 13 amino acids. The V end lost 1 base, the J end lost 3 bases, and 7 bases lay between the germline ends. Germline CDR1 KGHSH, CDR2 LQKENI. CDR3 residues: CASSPRQDYEQYF. Written as DNA, the CDR3 is TGTGCCAGCTCACCACGACAGGACTACGAGCAGTACTTC.

This clone was recorded only once. The chain has TRBV2 and TRBJ1-2; 7 positions match TRBD1. CDR3 length: 20 residues. J was trimmed by 3 bases and V by 10 bases; bases with no gene match: 29. The germline gives CDR1 SNHLY, CDR2 FYNNEI. CDR3 protein: CAILRDRTGAGKGRYYGYTF. CDR3 in DNA: TGTGCCATCCTTCGAGACCGAACAGGGGCAGGGAAGGGACGTTACTATGGCTACACCTTC.

The CDR3 region is CASSFVRGAMNTEAFF. The CDR3 nucleotides are TGTGCCAGCAGCTTCGTGCGTGGGGCCATGAACACTGAAGCTTTCTTT. This sequence joins TRBV7-9 and TRBJ1-1, with D tentatively TRBD1 (5 bases). The CDR3 loop spans 16 amino acids. CDR1 is SEHNR, CDR2 FQNEAQ, per germline (reference sequence). Deletions cut 3 bases from V and 0 bases from J, with 14 bases between.

This rearrangement joins TRBV18 to TRBJ2-1; 8 positions match TRBD1. There are 14 residues in the CDR3. Trimming at V came to 11 bases and at J to 6 bases, leaving 12 bases not matched to a gene. CDR1 and CDR2 (germline): KGHSH, LQKENI. CDR3 residues: CAGTTQGAVNEQFF. Written as DNA, the CDR3 is TGTGCCGGAACCACCCAGGGGGCGGTCAATGAGCAGTTCTTC.

This chain uses TRBV27 with TRBJ1-1; 9 positions match TRBD1. Germline lookup yields CDR1 MNHEY and CDR2 SMNVEV (reference sequence). The CDR3 has 12 residues. The trim removed 6 bases at V and 8 bases at J, leaving 4 bases unmatched. The CDR3 spells CASRPGQGEAFF. The DNA for the CDR3 is TGTGCCAGCAGACCCGGACAGGGGGAAGCTTTCTTT.

The chain combines TRBV2 with TRBJ2-3; D gene unclear. CDR1 SNHLY and CDR2 FYNNEI come from the germline V gene. V was cut by 4 bases and J by 0 bases, with 8 bases left in between. The CDR3 length is 14 residues. The CDR3 loop is CASSVEPSTDTQYF. In DNA form, the CDR3 reads TGTGCCAGCAGTGTTGAGCCTAGCACAGATACGCAGTATTTT. Full variable domain (missing parts from reference TRBV2 and TRBJ2-3): EPEVTQTPSHQVTQMGQEVILRCVPISNHLYFYWYRQILGQKVEFLVSFYNNEISEKSEIFDDQFSVERPDGSNFTLKIRSTKLEDSAMYFCASSVEPSTDTQYFGPGTRLTVL.

CDR3 coding DNA: TGTGCCAGCAGGCCGACAGGGGGCACTGAAGCTTTCTTT. Translation gives CASRPTGGTEAFF. This chain connects TRBV2 to TRBJ1-1; 9 nucleotides match TRBD1. The CDR3 consists of 13 residues. V lost 6 bases to trimming and J lost 4 bases; unmatched junction nucleotides: 3. The germline V gene encodes CDR1 SNHLY and CDR2 FYNNEI.

V and J are TRBV10-3 and TRBJ2-1; TRBD1 is a possible D gene (6 bases). CDR1 is ENHRY and CDR2 is SYGVKD in the germline V gene. The ends were cut back, 6 bases at V and 7 bases at J, with 19 bases in the middle. The CDR3 covers 15 residues. The CDR3: CAISEGSNRGNEQFF. CDR3 DNA sequence: TGTGCCATCAGCGAGGGGTCTAATAGGGGGAATGAGCAGTTCTTC.

V usage is TRBV5-8 and J usage is TRBJ2-1, with D possibly matching TRBD1 (6 bases). CDR1 SGHTS and CDR2 YDEGEE come from the germline V gene. Deletions cut 6 bases from V and 8 bases from J, with 18 bases between. The CDR3 sequence is 14 residues long. CDR3 loop: CASTRDTARDEQFF. The CDR3 DNA follows: TGTGCCAGCACCCGGGACACGGCTAGGGATGAGCAGTTCTTC.

The CDR3 coding sequence is TGCGCCAGCAGTCGCCAGACAGGTCCGAATAGCAATCAGCCCCAGCATTTT. Its translation: CASSRQTGPNSNQPQHF. The chain uses TRBV4-1 and TRBJ1-5; a possible D gene is TRBD1 (6 bases). This CDR3 is built from 17 residues. Trimming pared 6 bases from V and 0 bases from J, leaving 18 bases between. Germline CDR1 and CDR2: MGHRA and YSYEKL.

This chain links TRBV4-3 with TRBJ2-1; 7 nucleotides match TRBD1. The trim removed 5 bases at V and 6 bases at J, leaving 7 bases unmatched. CDR3 length equals 14 residues. Germline values: CDR1 LGHNA, CDR2 YSLEER. The CDR3 protein is CASSAEGQINEQFF. The CDR3 DNA is TGCGCCAGCAGCGCAGAGGGACAGATCAATGAGCAGTTCTTC.

The chain is built from TRBV10-3 and TRBJ1-1; TRBD1 is a possible D gene (6 bases). Germline V CDR1 and CDR2: ENHRY, SYGVKD. The CDR3 is made up of 14 amino acids. V was cut by 11 bases and J by 2 bases, with 18 bases left in between. CDR3 amino acids: CAAGEGGPNTEAFF. The DNA for the CDR3 is TGTGCCGCAGGCGAGGGGGGGCCCAACACTGAAGCTTTCTTT.

The CDR3 bases are TGTGCCAGCAGCACAACTAGCGGGGGATTCTCCACAGATACGCAGTATTTT. Amino acids: CASSTTSGGFSTDTQYF. The chain joins TRBV9 to TRBJ2-3; 11 bases fit TRBD2. CDR3 length: 17 residues. The germline CDR1 and CDR2 sequences are SGDLS and YYNGEE. The ends lost 4 bases at V and 2 bases at J; junction bases unmatched: 9.

The genes are TRBV2 and TRBJ2-2, with a possible D match to TRBD1 (6 bases). Germline V lookup: CDR1 SNHLY, CDR2 FYNNEI. CDR3 length: 14 amino acids. V was cut by 6 bases and J by 2 bases, with 10 bases left in between. The CDR3 is CASSDRPNTGELFF. The CDR3 bases are TGTGCCAGCAGCGACAGGCCCAACACCGGGGAGCTGTTTTTT.

The CDR3 sequence: CASRLHGMITGELFF. The CDR3 DNA reads as TGTGCCAGCAGACTTCACGGGATGATAACCGGGGAGCTGTTTTTT. The chain employs TRBV5-5 and TRBJ2-2; maybe TRBD2 (5 bases). The CDR3 totals 15 residues. V was trimmed by 5 bases and J by 5 bases, leaving 16 bases between them. Germline V gene lookup returns CDR1 SGHKS and CDR2 YYEKEE (reference sequence).

The chain joins TRBV2 to TRBJ2-7; 7 nucleotides align to TRBD1. Germline loops: CDR1 SNHLY, CDR2 FYNNEI. V lost 7 bases, J lost 7 bases, and 13 bases stayed unmatched. The CDR3 extends over 14 amino acids. The DNA of the CDR3 is TGTGCCAGCACTTGGACAGGTCCCGACAGGGAGCAGTACTTC. This encodes CASTWTGPDREQYF.

The chain carries TRBV18 and TRBJ1-1; no firm D call. CDR1 and CDR2 (germline): KGHSH, LQKENI. With 3 bases removed from V and 0 bases from J, the gap between germline ends came to 5 bases. This CDR3 has 13 residues. The CDR3 region is CASSPPVNTEAFF. CDR3 nucleotides: TGTGCCAGCTCACCGCCGGTGAACACTGAAGCTTTCTTT.

This clone has more than one count but fewer than ten. The chain carries TRBV5-4 and TRBJ1-6; the match to TRBD1 covers 7 bases. The length of the CDR3 is 15 residues. Trimming took 4 bases from V and 9 from J; bases not matched to a gene: 10. Germline assignment: CDR1 SGHNT and CDR2 YYREEE (reference sequence). DNA of the CDR3: TGTGCCAGCAGCGTTAAACAGGGGAACAGTTCACCCCTCCACTTT. It codes for CASSVKQGNSSPLHF.

This chain uses TRBV5-6 with TRBJ1-3, with 8 positions matching TRBD1. This CDR3 has 16 amino acids. Trimming took 4 bases from V and 0 from J; bases not matched to a gene: 6. Germline CDR1 is SGHDT and CDR2 is YYEEEE. The CDR3 protein is CASSPWDRNSGNTIYF. Here the CDR3 DNA reads TGTGCCAGCAGCCCCTGGGACAGGAACTCTGGAAACACCATATATTTT.

The chain combines TRBV7-2 with TRBJ1-3; TRBD1 agrees at 7 bases. Germline assignment: CDR1 SGHTA and CDR2 FQGNSA. CDR3 length: 15 amino acids. The V segment lost 5 bases and the J segment 3 bases; nucleotides outside the gene matches: 7. CDR3 loop: CASSGRQGRGNTIYF. The CDR3 DNA is TGTGCCAGCAGCGGACGACAGGGACGTGGAAACACCATATATTTT.

The rearrangement links TRBV28 to TRBJ1-2; 7 positions agree with TRBD1. The CDR3 is 16 residues long. J lost 1 base, V lost 4 bases, and 9 bases had no gene match. Germline CDR1 MDHEN, CDR2 SYDVKM. CDR3 DNA: TGTGCCAGCAGTTCGCCCACCGGGACAGTTAACTATGGCTACACCTTC. Translating gives CASSSPTGTVNYGYTF.

This CDR3 reads CASSLSAGSEAFF. The CDR3 region has the DNA TGCGCCAGCAGCCTGTCCGCGGGATCTGAAGCTTTCTTT. This rearrangement joins TRBV5-1 to TRBJ1-1, with unresolved D. The CDR3 spans 13 residues. From germline, CDR1 is SGHRS and CDR2 YFSETQ. The V gene lost 4 bases and the J gene lost 6 bases, with 13 bases spanning the gap. The whole variable domain, remainder taken from reference TRBV5-1 and TRBJ1-1, is KAGVTQTPRYLIKTRGQQVTLSCSPISGHRSVSWYQQTPGQGLQFLFEYFSETQRNKGNFPGRFSGRQFSNSRSEMNVSTLELGDSALYLCASSLSAGSEAFFGQGTRLTVV.

In DNA form, the CDR3 reads TGTGCTAGTGGAAGGCAAGCGGGGGCGGGAAATGAGCAGTTCTTC. As protein: CASGRQAGAGNEQFF. The chain employs TRBV12-5 and TRBJ2-1, with TRBD2 matching 8 bases. This CDR3 spans 15 amino acids. The V and J ends lost 6 bases and 7 bases, in that order; junction bases with no gene match: 11. The germline gives CDR1 LGHNT, CDR2 FRNRAP.

The chain uses TRBV6-5 and TRBJ2-1; D gene ambiguous. CDR1 and CDR2 (germline): MNHEY, SVGAGI. The CDR3 totals 14 residues. V lost 8 bases and J 5 bases, leaving 16 bases between the germline ends. CDR3 protein: CASSSINANNEQFF. CDR3 bases: TGTGCCAGCTCCTCTATCAACGCGAACAATGAGCAGTTCTTC.

The chain carries TRBV16 and TRBJ2-7; maybe TRBD1 (6 bases). The CDR3 extends over 13 amino acids. In germline, CDR1 is KGHSY, CDR2 FQNENV. The germline V and J ends were trimmed by 2 bases and 1 base, with 6 bases remaining between them. The CDR3 sequence: CASSQTGSYEQYF. DNA for the CDR3: TGTGCCAGCAGCCAAACAGGGTCCTACGAGCAGTACTTC.

The CDR3 bases are TGTGCCAGCAGCCCTAGCGGGGGGGCCGGGGAGACCCAGTACTTC. This codes for CASSPSGGAGETQYF. This chain uses TRBV11-3 with TRBJ2-5; the match to TRBD2 covers 12 bases. Looked up from germline, CDR1 is SGHNT and CDR2 is YENEEA. The CDR3 covers 15 residues. J gave up 5 bases and V 5 bases, and 6 bases lay outside the gene matches.

This CDR3 is CASRGQGSTDTQYF. The CDR3 DNA reads as TGCGCCAGCAGAGGGCAGGGCTCCACAGATACGCAGTATTTT. The chain employs TRBV5-1 and TRBJ2-3; D may be TRBD1 (5 bases). In germline, CDR1 is SGHRS, CDR2 YFSETQ. Trimming took 5 bases from V and 2 from J, leaving 12 bases between them. The CDR3 totals 14 residues.

As DNA, the CDR3 is TGTGCCAGCAGCTCGACGCAGGGGTATAACAGAAACACCATATATTTT. It codes for CASSSTQGYNRNTIYF. This chain uses TRBV11-2 with TRBJ1-3; weak D call: TRBD1 (6 bases). The CDR3 has 16 amino acids. The germline V gene has CDR1 SGHAT and CDR2 FQNNGV. V lost 4 bases and J lost 5, with 18 bases in between.

The chain couples TRBV10-3 to TRBJ1-1, with TRBD1 identical over 8 bases. Germline assignment: CDR1 ENHRY and CDR2 SYGVKD. The CDR3 is made up of 14 amino acids. The ends lost 6 bases at V and 4 bases at J; junction bases unmatched: 7. CDR3 residues: CAISQSGTGTEAFF. The CDR3 DNA reads TGTGCCATCAGCCAATCCGGGACAGGCACTGAAGCTTTCTTT.

This sequence joins TRBV4-3 and TRBJ1-3, with 7 positions matching TRBD1. Germline lookup yields CDR1 LGHNA and CDR2 YSLEER. This CDR3 contains 17 residues. With 4 bases clipped from V and 2 bases from J, the junction kept 11 bases outside the gene matches. CDR3 DNA sequence: TGCGCCAGCAGCCTTCAGGCCGACAGGGTGACTGGAAACACCATATATTTT. It translates to CASSLQADRVTGNTIYF.